The sequence of this T cell receptor (beta chain) was determined in a study of shared clonotypes between healthy human individuals. Study-level information: CD8 memory received one plate per donor, CD8 naive two, CD4 memory three and CD4 naive three.

Produced via immunoSEQ multiplex PCR; TCRdb's table is partial and in-frame only. The sample includes fewer than 2.5 million clones, over 85% of them seen just once. This CDR3 contains 13 residues. Per the germline V gene, CDR1 is KGHSH and CDR2 is LQKENI. V was pared by 6 bases and J by 3 bases, with 12 bases between. The sequenced sample was naive CD4+ T cells from PBMCs. The subset is: CD45RA+ positively selected. The sequence came from a man in his late teens or twenties in good health. Some clones in this sample may be carry-over from other donors' samples. V usage is TRBV18 and J usage is TRBJ2-7; D is perhaps TRBD1 (6 bases). The CDR3 coding sequence is TGTGCCAGCTCTAGGGACACCAACTACGAGCAGTACTTC. Protein: CASSRDTNYEQYF. Full variable domain (rest looked up from reference TRBV18 and TRBJ2-7): NAGVMQNPRHLVRRRGQEARLRCSPMKGHSHVYWYRQLPEEGLKFMVYLQKENIIDESGMPKERFSAEFPKEGPSILRIQQVVRGDSAAYFCASSRDTNYEQYFGPGTRLTVT.